This entry lists 21 T cell receptor beta chains sequenced from one sample in a study of blood T cell repertoires in COVID-19. Sequencing was performed with immunoSEQ multiplex PCR; in TCRdb, only in-frame clones are kept and a portion is missing. The table has 200,000 to 250,000 clones, about 89% seen once. Source material: peripheral blood. Receptor source: an older woman who had recovered from COVID-19.

The rearrangement links TRBV10-3 to TRBJ2-7, with 8 positions matching TRBD2. Germline assignment: CDR1 ENHRY and CDR2 SYGVKD. The J segment lost 1 base and the V segment lost 4 bases, leaving 3 bases of the junction unmatched. There are 14 residues in the CDR3. The CDR3 coding sequence is TGTGCCATCAGTGTCGCTAGCGGGTCCTACGAGCAGTACTTC. Translating it yields CAISVASGSYEQYF.

This clone was detected only a few times. The germline gene is not matched at one end of the junction; a read error may be the cause. V is TRBV7-7 and J is TRBJ2-5; 11 bases match TRBD2. This CDR3 has 16 residues. Germline CDR1 and CDR2: SSHAT and FNYEAQ (reference sequence). The CDR3 DNA sequence: TGTGCTAGCAGCCCCACTAGCGGGGGAACTCGGGAGACCCAGTACTTC. This gives the protein CASSPTSGGTRETQYF.

V is TRBV7-2 and J is TRBJ2-1; 9 nucleotides match TRBD1. The V gene end was trimmed by 8 bases and the J gene end by 6 bases; junction bases not matched to a gene: 5. The germline gives CDR1 SGHTA, CDR2 FQGNSA. This CDR3 spans 13 amino acids. CDR3 coding DNA: TGTGCCAGCGGGACAGGGTATGCCAATGAGCAGTTCTTC. As protein: CASGTGYANEQFF. Using reference TRBV7-2 and TRBJ2-1 for the parts outside the CDR3, the full variable domain is GAGVSQSPSNKVTEKGKDVELRCDPISGHTALYWYRQSLGQGLEFLIYFQGNSAPDKSGLPSDRFSAERTGGSVSTLTIQRTQQEDSAVYLCASGTGYANEQFFGPGTRLTVL.

V gene TRBV4-1 combines with J gene TRBJ2-3; 8 bases align to TRBD2. Germline V gene data show CDR1 as MGHRA and CDR2 as YSYEKL. The CDR3 totals 15 residues. V lost 7 bases, J lost 2 bases, and 8 bases stayed unmatched. The CDR3 reads CASTERTSNTDTQYF. The CDR3 DNA reads as TGCGCCAGCACCGAAAGGACTAGCAACACAGATACGCAGTATTTT.

V and J are TRBV19 and TRBJ2-5; 8 nucleotides match TRBD2. Germline V gene sequence: CDR1 LNHDA, CDR2 SQIVND (reference sequence). The CDR3 runs 16 residues. The trim removed 5 bases at V and 2 bases at J, leaving 10 bases unmatched. The CDR3 reads CASSSPGGVKQETQYF. CDR3 nucleotides: TGTGCCAGTAGTTCCCCGGGGGGGGTGAAGCAAGAGACCCAGTACTTC.

The chain has TRBV5-1 and TRBJ1-3; D might be TRBD1 (5 bases). This CDR3 region has 17 residues. Germline V lookup: CDR1 SGHRS, CDR2 YFSETQ. V was clipped by 4 bases and J by 1 base, with 18 bases between them. The CDR3, as DNA: TGCGCCAGCAGCCCTACAGGTTTTGGTAATTCTGGAAACACCATATATTTT. Encoded protein: CASSPTGFGNSGNTIYF.

The chain carries TRBV7-3 and TRBJ2-1, with TRBD2 matching 12 bases. V dropped 4 bases and J dropped 3; count of bases not matched to a gene: 7. Germline V gene sequence: CDR1 SGHTA, CDR2 FQGTGA. CDR3 length: 17 residues. The CDR3 protein is CASSSPSGGAVYNEQFF. DNA for the CDR3: TGTGCCAGCAGCTCGCCTAGCGGGGGGGCCGTCTACAATGAGCAGTTCTTC.

V usage is TRBV3-1 (or the pseudogene TRBV3-2) and J usage is TRBJ1-1; unclear D gene. Germline-derived CDR1 and CDR2 are LGHDT and YNNKEL (reference sequence). This CDR3 has 15 residues. V was cut by 0 bases and J by 2 bases, with 10 bases left in between. CDR3 sequence: CASSQDWADNTEAFF. CDR3 DNA sequence: TGTGCCAGCAGCCAAGATTGGGCCGATAACACTGAAGCTTTCTTT.

The chain has TRBV3-1 (or the pseudogene TRBV3-2) and TRBJ2-2, with 10 bases identical to TRBD2. The CDR3 totals 17 residues. Unmatched junction bases numbered 8, after V lost 1 base and J lost 6 bases. CDR1 is LGHDT and CDR2 is YNNKEL in the germline V gene (reference sequence). CDR3: CASSQVAGGPFPGELFF. The CDR3 DNA sequence: TGTGCCAGCAGCCAAGTAGCGGGGGGACCCTTCCCCGGGGAGCTGTTTTTT.

The chain couples TRBV6-5 to TRBJ1-2; 7 bases fit TRBD1. Germline CDR1 reads MNHEY; CDR2 reads SVGAGI. The CDR3 is made up of 15 amino acids. V was clipped by 6 bases and J by 8 bases; unmatched bases: 15. CDR3 DNA: TGTGCCAGCAGGCCCCCAAAGACAGGGTTTAGGGGCTACACCTTC. It encodes CASRPPKTGFRGYTF.

V usage is TRBV10-3 and J usage is TRBJ1-1; 7 bases are shared with TRBD1. The germline gives CDR1 ENHRY, CDR2 SYGVKD. The CDR3 spans 13 residues. The ends lost 3 bases at V and 5 bases at J; junction bases unmatched: 3. The CDR3, as DNA: TGTGCCATCAGTGAAACAGGGGCGACTGAAGCTTTCTTT. Amino acids: CAISETGATEAFF.

This chain uses TRBV6-1 with TRBJ2-7; D is perhaps TRBD1 (6 bases). The CDR3 extends over 15 amino acids. Per germline, CDR1 MNHNS and CDR2 SASEGT. V lost 5 bases and J lost 3, with 17 bases in between. CDR3 sequence (DNA): TGTGCCAGCAGTTGGAATCTGGGGGCCGTCTACGAGCAGTACTTC. Its translation is CASSWNLGAVYEQYF.

The chain employs TRBV20-1 and TRBJ2-5; D unresolved. This CDR3 spans 11 amino acids. Germline CDR1 reads DFQATT; CDR2 reads SNEGSKA (reference sequence). The CDR3 protein is CRVEVQETQYF. The DNA of the CDR3 is TGCAGAGTAGAGGTCCAAGAGACCCAGTACTTC.

This clone was seen a few times. V is TRBV10-3 and J is TRBJ1-6, with D possibly matching TRBD1 (5 bases). In germline, CDR1 is ENHRY, CDR2 SYGVKD. The V gene lost 4 bases and the J gene lost 0 bases, with 19 bases spanning the gap. The CDR3 runs 19 residues. CDR3 region: CAISASGSIGSSYNSPLHF. The CDR3 DNA reads TGTGCCATCAGTGCATCAGGGTCCATCGGCAGCTCCTATAATTCACCCCTCCACTTT.

The gene calls are TRBV18 and TRBJ2-2; maybe TRBD1 (5 bases). CDR3 length: 14 residues. Trimming left V 3 bases short and J 1 base short, with 6 bases between. The V gene's germline CDR1 is KGHSH and CDR2 LQKENI. CDR3 sequence: CASSPDRNTGELFF. DNA of the CDR3: TGTGCCAGCTCACCCGACAGGAACACCGGGGAGCTGTTTTTT.

The chain combines TRBV9 with TRBJ2-5; 10 nucleotides line up with TRBD2. This CDR3 is built from 16 residues. Germline CDR1 is SGDLS and CDR2 is YYNGEE. Unmatched junction bases numbered 6, after V lost 0 bases and J lost 4 bases. The CDR3 sequence is CASSVGSSGGPETQYF. The CDR3 region has the DNA TGTGCCAGCAGCGTAGGGTCTAGCGGGGGCCCAGAGACCCAGTACTTC.

For the CDR3, the DNA is TGCGCCAGCAGCCCCCGGACTAGCGGGGGAACCTACGAGCAGTACTTC. It codes for CASSPRTSGGTYEQYF. The chain uses TRBV5-1 and TRBJ2-7, with 13 bases fitting TRBD2. This CDR3 is built from 16 residues. The trim removed 4 bases at V and 2 bases at J, leaving 6 bases unmatched. Germline assignment: CDR1 SGHRS and CDR2 YFSETQ.

The CDR3 here is CASSPRTSGGRETQYF. The CDR3 DNA reads as TGTGCCAGCAGCCCCCGGACTAGCGGGGGGCGGGAGACCCAGTACTTC. J is TRBJ2-5 and V is TRBV4-2, with TRBD2 matching 14 bases. Germline CDR1 LGHNA, CDR2 YNFKEQ. This CDR3 comprises 16 residues. V gave up 4 bases and J gave up 5 bases; unmatched junction bases: 6.

V usage is TRBV19 and J usage is TRBJ1-5; no clear D. CDR1 LNHDA and CDR2 SQIVND come from the germline V gene (reference sequence). V lost 2 bases and J lost 2, with 16 bases in between. The CDR3 loop spans 17 amino acids. CDR3 loop: CASSISRFARGNQPQHF. CDR3 nucleotides: TGTGCCAGTAGTATATCTCGGTTTGCTCGGGGCAATCAGCCCCAGCATTTT.

This chain links TRBV6-2 or TRBV6-3 with TRBJ2-1, with a tentative D call TRBD2 (6 bases). Germline V gives CDR1 MNHEY, CDR2 SVGEGT. Trimming stripped 7 bases from V and 0 bases from J, with 16 bases between. This CDR3 has 16 amino acids. CDR3 sequence reads: CASTPRAGSSYNEQFF. Here the CDR3 DNA reads TGTGCCAGCACCCCGAGGGCGGGAAGCTCCTACAATGAGCAGTTCTTC.

The rearrangement joins TRBV5-1 to TRBJ2-5; 14 bases are shared with TRBD2. The CDR3 is 20 residues long. Trimming cost V 0 bases and J 4 bases; bases outside gene matches: 14. Per germline, CDR1 SGHRS and CDR2 YFSETQ. CDR3 sequence: CASSLGASTSGGALVETQYF. CDR3 sequence (DNA): TGCGCCAGCAGCTTGGGCGCGTCGACTAGCGGGGGGGCCTTGGTAGAGACCCAGTACTTC.